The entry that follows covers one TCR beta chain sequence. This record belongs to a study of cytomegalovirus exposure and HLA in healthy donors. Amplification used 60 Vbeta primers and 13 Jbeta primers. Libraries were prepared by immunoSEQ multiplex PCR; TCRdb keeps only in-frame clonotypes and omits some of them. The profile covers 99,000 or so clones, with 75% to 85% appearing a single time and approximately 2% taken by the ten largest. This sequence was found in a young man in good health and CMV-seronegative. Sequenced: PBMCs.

CDR3: CASSSQGSSNTEAFF. CDR3 coding DNA: TGTGCCAGCAGTTCACAGGGTTCCTCTAATACTGAAGCTTTCTTT. The chain carries TRBV28 and TRBJ1-1, with a tentative D call TRBD1 (6 bases). There are 15 residues in the CDR3. The germline V gene has CDR1 MDHEN and CDR2 SYDVKM. Trimming shortened V by 4 bases and J by 5 bases, and 17 bases separated the two germline ends.